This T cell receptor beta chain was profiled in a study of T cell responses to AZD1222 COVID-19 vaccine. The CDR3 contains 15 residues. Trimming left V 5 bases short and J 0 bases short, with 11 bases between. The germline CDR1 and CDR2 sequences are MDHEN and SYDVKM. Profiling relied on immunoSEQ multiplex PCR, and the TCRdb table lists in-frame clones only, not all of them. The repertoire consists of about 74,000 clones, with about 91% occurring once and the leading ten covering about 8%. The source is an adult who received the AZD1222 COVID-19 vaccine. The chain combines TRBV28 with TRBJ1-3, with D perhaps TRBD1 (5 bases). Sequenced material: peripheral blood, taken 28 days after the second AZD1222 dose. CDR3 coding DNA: TGTGCCAGCAGTACAGGCGGGATCTCTGGAAACACCATATATTTT. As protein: CASSTGGISGNTIYF. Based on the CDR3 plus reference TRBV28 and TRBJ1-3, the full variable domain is DVKVTQSSRYLVKRTGEKVFLECVQDMDHENMFWYRQDPGLGLRLIYFSYDVKMKEKGDIPEGYSVSREKKERFSLILESASTNQTSMYLCASSTGGISGNTIYFGEGSWLTVV.